This entry lists 30 T cell receptor beta chains sequenced from one sample in a study of control samples from healthy donors and cancer patients. The method was immunoSEQ multiplex PCR; TCRdb's version includes in-frame clones alone and lacks a portion of them. This repertoire comprises roughly 200,000 clones; its ten largest clones make up 2.2%. The sample consisted of blood. The receptors stem from a woman under 40 in good health.

V usage is TRBV2 and J usage is TRBJ1-3, with a weak D call TRBD1 (6 bases). Trimming took 6 bases from V and 4 from J, leaving 16 bases between them. From germline, CDR1 is SNHLY and CDR2 FYNNEI. The CDR3 runs 15 residues. The CDR3 is CASRGAGGLGNTIYF. The CDR3 nucleotides are TGTGCCAGCAGGGGGGCCGGGGGGCTGGGAAACACCATATATTTT.

V and J are TRBV7-9 and TRBJ2-7; perhaps D is TRBD1 or TRBD2 (5 bases each). Germline-derived CDR1 and CDR2 are SEHNR and FQNEAQ (reference sequence). With 5 bases removed from V and 0 bases from J, the gap between germline ends came to 17 bases. The CDR3 covers 16 residues. The chain's CDR3 is CASSPAGTQTSYEQYF. Written as DNA, the CDR3 is TGTGCCAGCAGCCCTGCCGGGACCCAGACCTCCTACGAGCAGTACTTC.

The gene calls are TRBV5-1 and TRBJ1-3; the D gene is possibly TRBD1 (5 bases). Germline assignment: CDR1 SGHRS and CDR2 YFSETQ. V gave up 0 bases and J gave up 8 bases, with 15 bases separating them. This CDR3 has 15 residues. The CDR3 DNA is TGCGCCAGCAGCTTGGAGGGCAGGGAGAGAGACACCATATATTTT. This translates into CASSLEGRERDTIYF.

The rearrangement joins TRBV7-9 to TRBJ1-6; D is undetermined. The CDR3 has 14 amino acids. V dropped 4 bases and J dropped 7 bases, with 11 bases sitting between them. Per the germline V gene, CDR1 is SEHNR and CDR2 is FQNEAQ (reference sequence). The CDR3 DNA follows: TGTGCCAGCAGCTCCCCCAATCTGAATTCACCCCTCCACTTT. It translates to CASSSPNLNSPLHF.

The chain combines TRBV11-2 with TRBJ2-7, with TRBD1 identical over 10 bases. Germline V gives CDR1 SGHAT, CDR2 FQNNGV. CDR3 length: 14 amino acids. With V trimmed by 5 bases and J by 5 bases, 6 bases remained unmatched. The CDR3 protein is CASSTTGTGDEQYF. The CDR3 DNA follows: TGTGCCAGCAGCACTACCGGGACAGGGGACGAGCAGTACTTC.

This chain joins TRBV18 and TRBJ2-7, with 8 bases lining up with TRBD2. There are 16 residues in the CDR3. Germline CDR1 is KGHSH and CDR2 is LQKENI. J lost 2 bases, V lost 1 base, and 7 bases had no gene match. This CDR3 is CASSPLSGGATYEQYF. The CDR3 DNA follows: TGTGCCAGCTCACCACTGAGCGGGGGAGCTACCTACGAGCAGTACTTC.

The genes are TRBV29-1 and TRBJ1-1; 9 bases match TRBD1. This CDR3 region has 13 residues. With V trimmed by 7 bases and J by 4 bases, 7 bases remained unmatched. The germline V gene has CDR1 SQVTM and CDR2 ANQGSEA. The CDR3 spells CSGYRGQATEAFF. The DNA for the CDR3 is TGCAGCGGCTACAGGGGGCAGGCCACTGAAGCTTTCTTT.

The rearrangement joins TRBV19 to TRBJ1-2; D is possibly TRBD1 (5 bases). This CDR3 is 13 amino acids long. With 5 bases removed from V and 10 bases from J, the gap between germline ends came to 17 bases. In germline, CDR1 is LNHDA, CDR2 SQIVND (reference sequence). DNA of the CDR3: TGTGCCAGTAGTCCCGGTCTAGGGGCAGTCTACACCTTC. Translating it yields CASSPGLGAVYTF. The whole variable domain, filled in from reference TRBV19 and TRBJ1-2, reads DGGITQSPKYLFRKEGQNVTLSCEQNLNHDAMYWYRQDPGQGLRLIYYSQIVNDFQKGDIAEGYSVSREKKESFPLTVTSAQKNPTAFYLCASSPGLGAVYTFGSGTRLTVV.

The J gene is TRBJ2-7, the V gene TRBV4-2; D gene ambiguous. Germline V gene sequence: CDR1 LGHNA, CDR2 YNFKEQ. The CDR3 has 16 amino acids. Deletions cut 0 bases from V and 5 bases from J, with 17 bases between. CDR3 sequence reads: CASSQDMVVSLDEQYF. The CDR3 coding sequence is TGTGCCAGCAGCCAAGATATGGTGGTCTCTCTTGACGAGCAGTACTTC.

This rearrangement joins TRBV3-1 (or the pseudogene TRBV3-2) to TRBJ1-1, with a possible D match to TRBD1 (5 bases). V lost 5 bases and J lost 2, with 12 bases in between. The germline V gene encodes CDR1 LGHDT and CDR2 YNNKEL (reference sequence). The CDR3 is 14 residues long. In nucleotides, the CDR3 is TGTGCCAGCAGCACTTCGACAGTTAACACTGAAGCTTTCTTT. Translating gives CASSTSTVNTEAFF.

The chain employs TRBV2 and TRBJ2-5, with D possibly matching TRBD1 (6 bases). V gave up 4 bases and J gave up 4 bases, with 10 bases separating them. The CDR3 contains 13 residues. The V gene's germline CDR1 is SNHLY and CDR2 FYNNEI. As DNA, the CDR3 is TGTGCCAGCAGTGCAGGGGCCCCAGAGACCCAGTACTTC. It is translated as CASSAGAPETQYF.

This sequence joins TRBV19 and TRBJ2-7, with unresolved D. Germline V gene data show CDR1 as LNHDA and CDR2 as SQIVND (reference sequence). Trimming shortened V by 4 bases and J by 4 bases, and 14 bases separated the two germline ends. The CDR3 sequence is 14 residues long. CDR3 protein: CASSTSRARYEQYF. CDR3 in DNA: TGTGCCAGTAGTACTTCCCGGGCCCGTTACGAGCAGTACTTC.

V gene TRBV29-1 combines with J gene TRBJ2-7; D remains unclear. Germline CDR1 and CDR2: SQVTM and ANQGSEA. The length of the CDR3 is 11 residues. V lost 2 bases, J lost 4 bases, and 6 bases lay in between. CDR3 bases: TGCAGCGTTGAATTCTATTACGAGCAGTACTTC. Translation: CSVEFYYEQYF.

The CDR3 region is CASSSLAGTDTQYF. In nucleotides, the CDR3 is TGTGCCAGCAGCTCACTAGCGGGGACAGATACGCAGTATTTT. This chain links TRBV7-3 with TRBJ2-3; 10 positions match TRBD2. This CDR3 comprises 14 residues. Germline V CDR1 and CDR2: SGHTA, FQGTGA. Germline trimming cut 4 bases from V and 3 bases from J; bases unmatched to any gene: 1.

The chain recombines TRBV28 with TRBJ1-2, with 11 nucleotides matching TRBD1. The CDR3 spans 14 residues. Per the germline V gene, CDR1 is MDHEN and CDR2 is SYDVKM. The CDR3 here is CALTPGQGDYGYTF. The CDR3 DNA reads as TGTGCTCTGACTCCGGGACAGGGGGATTATGGCTACACCTTC.

Remarks on this clone: The junction differs from germline at one of its ends, possibly a read error. This chain joins TRBV27 and TRBJ2-7, with D tentatively TRBD1 or TRBD2 (5 bases each). The CDR3 consists of 14 residues. Germline CDR1 MNHEY, CDR2 SMNVEV (reference sequence). The CDR3 region has the DNA TGTGCCAGCAGTTCAGGGATGGGACGGTACGGGCAGTACTTC. Translation: CASSSGMGRYGQYF.

This chain links TRBV7-8 with TRBJ2-1; D not resolved. The V gene's germline CDR1 is SGHVS and CDR2 FQNEAQ. V dropped 1 base and J dropped 4 bases, with 11 bases sitting between them. The CDR3 sequence is 15 residues long. CDR3 loop: CASSLGGRGYNEQFF. For the CDR3, the DNA is TGTGCCAGCAGCTTAGGTGGTCGCGGTTACAATGAGCAGTTCTTC.

V is TRBV7-9 and J is TRBJ2-7, with TRBD1 matching over 11 bases. CDR3 length: 14 residues. Looked up from germline, CDR1 is SEHNR and CDR2 is FQNEAQ (reference sequence). The ends lost 5 bases at V and 6 bases at J; junction bases unmatched: 6. The CDR3 is CASSARDRGFEQYF. The CDR3 DNA is TGTGCCAGCAGCGCCAGGGACAGGGGGTTCGAGCAGTACTTC.

This chain uses TRBV5-1 with TRBJ2-5, with a weak D call TRBD1 (5 bases). Germline lookup yields CDR1 SGHRS and CDR2 YFSETQ. The CDR3 covers 15 residues. V lost 1 base to trimming and J lost 5 bases, with 15 bases between them. DNA of the CDR3: TGCGCCAGCAGCTTGTGGCAGGGTAGAGCGGAGACCCAGTACTTC. Encoded protein: CASSLWQGRAETQYF.

Here the CDR3 DNA reads TGTGCCTGGAGGGGTGGGTCGGGTCCATCCTACGAGCAGTACTTC. This translates into CAWRGGSGPSYEQYF. The rearrangement links TRBV30 to TRBJ2-7, with no clear D. The V gene's germline CDR1 is GTSNPN and CDR2 SVGIG (reference sequence). The CDR3 loop spans 15 amino acids. Trimming removed 3 bases at V and 1 base at J, with 16 bases between.

V is TRBV4-1 and J is TRBJ1-3; 8 positions match TRBD1. The V gene end was trimmed by 5 bases and the J gene end by 2 bases; junction bases not matched to a gene: 8. This CDR3 has 16 amino acids. Germline V gene lookup returns CDR1 MGHRA and CDR2 YSYEKL. The CDR3 DNA sequence: TGCGCCAGCAGCGCACGTCAGGGGGCGGCTGGAAACACCATATATTTT. This translates into CASSARQGAAGNTIYF.

CDR3: CASSLERHEQFF. CDR3 nucleotide sequence: TGTGCCAGCAGTTTAGAGCGTCATGAGCAGTTCTTC. The chain is built from TRBV28 and TRBJ2-1, with no clear D. V dropped 2 bases and J dropped 8 bases, with 7 bases sitting between them. CDR3 length equals 12 residues. Germline CDR1 MDHEN, CDR2 SYDVKM.

The chain joins TRBV7-9 to TRBJ1-2; D is unclear. Trimming shortened V by 9 bases and J by 4 bases, and 12 bases separated the two germline ends. The CDR3 loop spans 12 amino acids. The germline V gene encodes CDR1 SEHNR and CDR2 FQNEAQ (reference sequence). CDR3 sequence: CASGVSSYGYTF. CDR3 DNA: TGTGCCAGTGGGGTTAGTTCCTATGGCTACACCTTC.

This chain connects TRBV5-1 to TRBJ1-2; D not certain. V was shortened by 0 bases and J by 11 bases, with 17 bases between the two germline ends. Per the germline V gene, CDR1 is SGHRS and CDR2 is YFSETQ. The CDR3 spans 14 residues. In DNA form, the CDR3 reads TGCGCCAGCAGCTTGGCCCAGACCGCGAAGGGTTACACCTTC. Translation gives CASSLAQTAKGYTF.

Details on this clone: Other DNA sequences in this sample translate to the same CDR3. The V gene is TRBV7-2, the J gene TRBJ2-7; D is unclear. The CDR3 extends over 13 amino acids. Germline CDR1 and CDR2: SGHTA and FQGNSA. V gave up 1 base and J gave up 3 bases, with 7 bases separating them. The CDR3 spells CASSLGDLYEQYF. The CDR3 nucleotides are TGTGCCAGCAGCTTAGGGGATCTCTACGAGCAGTACTTC.

This sequence joins TRBV30 and TRBJ1-3, with a tentative D call TRBD1 (5 bases). CDR1 GTSNPN and CDR2 SVGIG come from the germline V gene (reference sequence). The CDR3 consists of 17 residues. Trimming shortened V by 3 bases and J by 1 base, and 19 bases separated the two germline ends. The CDR3 sequence is CAWRMGNRLVSGNTIYF. For the CDR3, the DNA is TGTGCCTGGAGAATGGGAAACAGGCTGGTGTCTGGAAACACCATATATTTT.

The chain recombines TRBV18 with TRBJ2-1; D gene ambiguous. The germline V gene encodes CDR1 KGHSH and CDR2 LQKENI. The CDR3 has 15 residues. The V end lost 4 bases, the J end lost 0 bases, and 10 bases lay between the germline ends. This CDR3 reads CASSRALSSYNEQFF. The CDR3 nucleotides are TGTGCCAGCTCACGTGCGTTAAGCTCCTACAATGAGCAGTTCTTC.

The chain uses TRBV27 and TRBJ2-1, with D hard to call. Germline CDR1 is MNHEY and CDR2 is SMNVEV (reference sequence). The ends were cut back, 5 bases at V and 0 bases at J, with 5 bases in the middle. The CDR3 totals 13 residues. For the CDR3, the DNA is TGTGCCAGCAGTATTGGCTCCTACAATGAGCAGTTCTTC. Translation gives CASSIGSYNEQFF.

The chain recombines TRBV29-1 with TRBJ2-2; 7 positions agree with TRBD1. Looked up from germline, CDR1 is SQVTM and CDR2 is ANQGSEA. J gave up 0 bases and V 2 bases, and 3 bases lay outside the gene matches. This CDR3 spans 15 amino acids. Here the CDR3 DNA reads TGCAGCGTTGAACGGACAGGCACGAACACCGGGGAGCTGTTTTTT. Translating it yields CSVERTGTNTGELFF.

The rearrangement joins TRBV23-1 to TRBJ1-5; D not resolved. TRBV23-1 is an ORF for which the function is uncertain. The germline V and J ends were trimmed by 9 bases and 0 bases, with 15 bases remaining between them. This CDR3 contains 15 residues. In nucleotides, the CDR3 is TGCGCCAGACTCTTATCACCGACTAGCAATCAGCCCCAGCATTTT. It yields the protein CARLLSPTSNQPQHF.